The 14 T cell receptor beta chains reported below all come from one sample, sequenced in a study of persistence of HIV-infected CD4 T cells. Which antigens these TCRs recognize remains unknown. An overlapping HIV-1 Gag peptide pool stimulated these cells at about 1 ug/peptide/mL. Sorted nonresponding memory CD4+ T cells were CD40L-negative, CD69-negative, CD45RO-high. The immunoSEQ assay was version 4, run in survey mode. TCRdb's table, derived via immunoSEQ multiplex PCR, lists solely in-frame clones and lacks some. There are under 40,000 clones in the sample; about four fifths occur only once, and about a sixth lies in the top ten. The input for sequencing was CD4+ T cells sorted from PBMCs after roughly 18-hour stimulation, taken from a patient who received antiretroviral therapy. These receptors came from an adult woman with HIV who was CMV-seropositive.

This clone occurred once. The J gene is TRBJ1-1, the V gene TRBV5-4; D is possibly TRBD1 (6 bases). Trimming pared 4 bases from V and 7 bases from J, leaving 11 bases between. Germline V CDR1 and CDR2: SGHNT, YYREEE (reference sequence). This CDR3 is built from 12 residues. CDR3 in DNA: TGTGCCAGCAGCGTACAGGGCCTTGAAGCTTTCTTT. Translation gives CASSVQGLEAFF.

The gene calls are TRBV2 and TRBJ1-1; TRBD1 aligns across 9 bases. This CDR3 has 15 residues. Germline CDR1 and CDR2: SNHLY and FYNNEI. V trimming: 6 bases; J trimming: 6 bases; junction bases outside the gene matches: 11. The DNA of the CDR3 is TGTGCCAGCAGCCTATCGGACAGGGGAAATTCTGAAGCTTTCTTT. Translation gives CASSLSDRGNSEAFF.

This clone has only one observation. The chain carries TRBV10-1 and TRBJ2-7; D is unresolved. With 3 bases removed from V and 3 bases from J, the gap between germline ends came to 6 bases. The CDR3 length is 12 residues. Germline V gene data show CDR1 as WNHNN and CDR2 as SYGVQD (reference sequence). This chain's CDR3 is CASSDEGYEQYF. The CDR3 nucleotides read TGCGCCAGCAGTGATGAAGGCTACGAGCAGTACTTC.

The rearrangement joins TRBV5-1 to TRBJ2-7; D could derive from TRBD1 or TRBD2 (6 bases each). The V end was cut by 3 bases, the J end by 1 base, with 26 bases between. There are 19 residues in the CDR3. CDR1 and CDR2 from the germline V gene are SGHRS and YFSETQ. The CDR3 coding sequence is TGCGCCAGCAGCTCAAGGAATGTGGGGGGCGCAGGGCGTTCCTACGAGCAGTACTTC. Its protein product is CASSSRNVGGAGRSYEQYF.

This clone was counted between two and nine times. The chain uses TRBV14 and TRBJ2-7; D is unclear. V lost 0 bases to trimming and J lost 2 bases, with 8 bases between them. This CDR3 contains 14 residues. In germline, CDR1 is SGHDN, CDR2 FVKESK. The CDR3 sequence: CASSQDLTAYEQYF. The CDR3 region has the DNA TGTGCCAGCAGCCAAGATCTAACAGCCTACGAGCAGTACTTC.

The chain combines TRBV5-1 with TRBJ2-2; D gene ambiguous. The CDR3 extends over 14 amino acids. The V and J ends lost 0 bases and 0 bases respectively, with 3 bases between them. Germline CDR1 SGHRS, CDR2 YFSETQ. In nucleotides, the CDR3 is TGCGCCAGCAGCTTGGGGACGAACACCGGGGAGCTGTTTTTT. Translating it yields CASSLGTNTGELFF.

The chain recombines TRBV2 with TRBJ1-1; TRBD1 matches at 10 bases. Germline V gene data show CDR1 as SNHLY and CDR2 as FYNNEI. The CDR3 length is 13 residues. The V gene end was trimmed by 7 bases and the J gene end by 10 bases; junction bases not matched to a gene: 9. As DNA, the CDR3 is TGTGCCAGCACCCCCAGGACAGGGGGAGTAGCTTTCTTT. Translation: CASTPRTGGVAFF.

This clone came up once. The CDR3 is CASSESGTAYNEQFF. The CDR3, as DNA: TGCGCCAGCAGTGAGTCCGGGACAGCGTACAATGAGCAGTTCTTC. The chain combines TRBV10-1 with TRBJ2-1, with TRBD1 identical over 7 bases. CDR3 length: 15 amino acids. The V gene's germline CDR1 is WNHNN and CDR2 SYGVQD (reference sequence). The ends lost 0 bases at V and 4 bases at J; junction bases unmatched: 3.

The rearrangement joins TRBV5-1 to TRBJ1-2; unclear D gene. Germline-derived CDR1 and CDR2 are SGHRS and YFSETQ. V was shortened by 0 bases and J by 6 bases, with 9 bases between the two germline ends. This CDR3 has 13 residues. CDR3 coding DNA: TGCGCCAGCAGCTTGGAGGGTTCGAATGGCTACACCTTC. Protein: CASSLEGSNGYTF. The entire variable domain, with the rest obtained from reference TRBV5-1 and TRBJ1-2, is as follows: KAGVTQTPRYLIKTRGQQVTLSCSPISGHRSVSWYQQTPGQGLQFLFEYFSETQRNKGNFPGRFSGRQFSNSRSEMNVSTLELGDSALYLCASSLEGSNGYTFGSGTRLTVV.

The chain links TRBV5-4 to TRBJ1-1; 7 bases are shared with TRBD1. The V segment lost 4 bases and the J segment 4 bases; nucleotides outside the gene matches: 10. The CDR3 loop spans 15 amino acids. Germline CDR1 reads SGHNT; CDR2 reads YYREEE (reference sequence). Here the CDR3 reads CASSPGGGRGTEAFF. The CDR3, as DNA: TGTGCCAGCAGCCCAGGGGGGGGCCGGGGCACTGAAGCTTTCTTT. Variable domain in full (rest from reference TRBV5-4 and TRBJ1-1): ETGVTQSPTHLIKTRGQQVTLRCSSQSGHNTVSWYQQALGQGPQFIFQYYREEENGRGNFPPRFSGLQFPNYSSELNVNALELDDSALYLCASSPGGGRGTEAFFGQGTRLTVV.

The CDR3 sequence: CATSRRGGMNTEAFF. In nucleotides, the CDR3 is TGTGCCACCAGTAGGAGGGGCGGTATGAACACTGAAGCTTTCTTT. V and J are TRBV24-1 and TRBJ1-1, with D perhaps matching TRBD1 (5 bases). The germline gives CDR1 KGHDR, CDR2 SFDVKD. The V and J ends lost 6 bases and 0 bases respectively, with 13 bases between them. CDR3 length: 15 amino acids.

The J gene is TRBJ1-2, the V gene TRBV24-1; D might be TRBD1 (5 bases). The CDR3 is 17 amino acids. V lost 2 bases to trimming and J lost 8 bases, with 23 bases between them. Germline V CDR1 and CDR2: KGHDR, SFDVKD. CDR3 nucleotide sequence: TGTGCCACCAGTGATTCCGCCCTCGGGACGGGCCCTCGGGGCTACACCTTC. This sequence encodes CATSDSALGTGPRGYTF.

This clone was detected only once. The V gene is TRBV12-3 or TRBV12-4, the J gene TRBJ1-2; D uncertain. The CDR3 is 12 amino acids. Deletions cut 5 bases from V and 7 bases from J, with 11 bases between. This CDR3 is CASSPTWGGYTF. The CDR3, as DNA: TGTGCCAGCAGTCCAACGTGGGGTGGCTACACCTTC.

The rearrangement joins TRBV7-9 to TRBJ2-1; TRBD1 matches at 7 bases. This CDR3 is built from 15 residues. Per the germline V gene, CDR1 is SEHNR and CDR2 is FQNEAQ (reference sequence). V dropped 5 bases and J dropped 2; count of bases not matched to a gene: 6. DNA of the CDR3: TGTGCCAGCAGCCTGGACAGGAATACCTACAATGAGCAGTTCTTC. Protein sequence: CASSLDRNTYNEQFF.